This T cell receptor (beta chain) is drawn from a study of T cell responses to AZD1222 COVID-19 vaccine. Trimming cost V 6 bases and J 0 bases, with 13 bases left between them. The CDR3 totals 15 residues. Germline lookup yields CDR1 SGHRS and CDR2 YFSETQ. The study's findings and limits: Repertoire sampling happened only post peak T cell response. Compared with day 0, the breadth and depth of the Spike-specific TCR repertoire rose significantly after two doses of AZD1222. The donor cohort was predominantly white British with a female majority, and clonal diversity may have been underestimated.

This clone appeared once. Antigen specificity is unknown. Assay: immunoSEQ multiplex PCR; the TCRdb copy retains only in-frame clones and omits some. The sample comprises 95,000 to 150,000 clones, over 75% of which are singletons, and 7.2% rests with the top ten. Sample: peripheral blood, taken on day 0 of AZD1222 vaccination. The source of this sequence is an adult in good health. The genes are TRBV5-1 and TRBJ2-1; a possible D gene is TRBD2 (5 bases). In DNA, the CDR3 is TGCGCCAGCAAGAGGGAGCCAAGCTCCTACAATGAGCAGTTCTTC. It codes for CASKREPSSYNEQFF. The full variable domain, in which reference TRBV5-1 and TRBJ2-1 provide the parts outside the CDR3, is KAGVTQTPRYLIKTRGQQVTLSCSPISGHRSVSWYQQTPGQGLQFLFEYFSETQRNKGNFPGRFSGRQFSNSRSEMNVSTLELGDSALYLCASKREPSSYNEQFFGPGTRLTVL.